The clone carrying this T cell receptor beta chain was counted between two and nine times. The antigen is unknown. Preparation of the TCRbeta library was carried out with unique molecular identifiers. TCRdb reanalysed the PCR reads using MiXCR and keeps one entry per CDR3 protein. The table shows 60,000 to 85,000 distinct CDR3 sequences, with roughly 20% occurring only once. These data are taken from a study of T-cell reconstitution after alpha-beta-depleted transplantation in children. Whole-study results and caveats: Recipient T cells and thymic progenitors that survived gave rise to the high TCRbeta diversity observed at day 60 in some patients. A year had passed since transplant, and T-cell counts and diversity by then came mostly from newly produced T cells. Alpha-beta T cells about two months after transplant reportedly derived from several hundred expanded graft clones.

CDR1 is SGHAT, CDR2 FQNNGV, per germline. The CDR3 consists of 19 residues. The V gene end was trimmed by 2 bases and the J gene end by 3 bases; junction bases not matched to a gene: 12. The V call is TRBV11-2, the J call TRBJ2-3, with TRBD2 matching 12 bases. The sequenced sample was PBMCs, mostly from graft donor cells, obtained 360 days after TCRalphabeta/CD19-depleted stem cell transplant. The receptor was isolated from a male patient aged 2 to 9 who had a stem cell transplant for acute lymphoblastic leukemia, so the T cells may come from the graft donor. The CDR3 DNA reads as TGTGCCAGCAGCTTATCTAGCGGGAGGGCCCTCAGTGGGACAGATACGCAGTATTTT. This encodes CASSLSSGRALSGTDTQYF.